Following are 19 T cell receptor beta chains from one sample sequenced in a study of radiation and T cells in renal cell carcinoma. The assay was immunoSEQ multiplex PCR, and TCRdb's table has in-frame clones only and misses some. The table includes approximately 120,000 clones, roughly four fifths detected once. Documented time point: blood 2 weeks post-SBRT. Treatment reported: 15 Gy SBRT to primary tumor, nephrectomy 4 weeks later. Here the sequenced sample was blood, taken from a patient whose treatment included radiotherapy and nephrectomy. The receptor source for this set is a man aged 50 to 59 with renal cell carcinoma.

In this sample, this clone turned up a few times. The V and J genes are TRBV27 and TRBJ2-1, with 7 positions matching TRBD1. The J segment lost 1 base and the V segment lost 6 bases, leaving 12 bases of the junction unmatched. From germline, CDR1 is MNHEY and CDR2 SMNVEV (reference sequence). CDR3 length equals 17 residues. The CDR3 is CASRPTTGVGSYNEQFF. DNA for the CDR3: TGTGCCAGCAGGCCTACTACAGGGGTAGGGTCCTACAATGAGCAGTTCTTC.

This clone has only a few counts. V gene TRBV2 combines with J gene TRBJ1-1, with 7 bases lining up with TRBD1. Germline V lookup: CDR1 SNHLY, CDR2 FYNNEI. The CDR3 contains 14 residues. V lost 3 bases, J lost 2 bases, and 3 bases stayed unmatched. This CDR3 reads CASSDRTGNTEAFF. CDR3 nucleotides: TGTGCCAGCAGTGACAGGACAGGTAACACTGAAGCTTTCTTT. The variable domain in full, with the rest retrieved from reference TRBV2 and TRBJ1-1, is EPEVTQTPSHQVTQMGQEVILRCVPISNHLYFYWYRQILGQKVEFLVSFYNNEISEKSEIFDDQFSVERPDGSNFTLKIRSTKLEDSAMYFCASSDRTGNTEAFFGQGTRLTVV.

V gene TRBV7-8 combines with J gene TRBJ1-1; D call uncertain. CDR1 and CDR2 (germline): SGHVS, FQNEAQ. Trimming took off 4 bases at V and 1 base at J, with 7 bases between the two ends. The CDR3 consists of 13 residues. This CDR3 reads CASSWRENTEAFF. In nucleotides, the CDR3 is TGTGCCAGCAGCTGGCGTGAGAACACTGAAGCTTTCTTT.

The chain employs TRBV27 and TRBJ2-1, with 13 positions matching TRBD2. There are 14 residues in the CDR3. Germline V CDR1 and CDR2: MNHEY, SMNVEV (reference sequence). With 9 bases clipped from V and 12 bases from J, the junction kept 11 bases outside the gene matches. The CDR3 DNA follows: TGTGCCAGGGAGCCGGGACTAGCGGGATTCAGGCAGTTCTTC. Its translation: CAREPGLAGFRQFF.

J is TRBJ1-2 and V is TRBV4-1; D gene ambiguous. V lost 4 bases to trimming and J lost 6 bases, with 18 bases between them. From germline, CDR1 is MGHRA and CDR2 YSYEKL. The CDR3 runs to 15 residues. This CDR3 is CASSLAGIGGNGYTF. The DNA of the CDR3 is TGCGCCAGCAGCCTGGCCGGGATTGGAGGAAATGGCTACACCTTC.

CDR3 in DNA: TGCGCCAGCAGCCTGGGACAGGGAAATACGCAGTATTTT. Translation gives CASSLGQGNTQYF. The rearrangement uses TRBV10-1 and TRBJ2-3, with TRBD1 matching over 9 bases. Losses at the gene ends were 6 bases for V and 7 bases for J; bases not matched to a gene: 5. The germline CDR1 and CDR2 sequences are WNHNN and SYGVQD (reference sequence). The CDR3 covers 13 residues.

The V call is TRBV18, the J call TRBJ2-5; D not certain. Looked up from germline, CDR1 is KGHSH and CDR2 is LQKENI. Trimming removed 0 bases from V and 5 bases from J, with 13 bases in between. The CDR3 is made up of 15 amino acids. CDR3 sequence: CASSPPGQPGETQYF. Here the CDR3 DNA reads TGTGCCAGCTCACCACCCGGCCAGCCTGGGGAGACCCAGTACTTC.

The rearrangement links TRBV29-1 to TRBJ1-5; the D gene is possibly TRBD1 (6 bases). V was cut by 5 bases and J by 5 bases, with 13 bases left in between. Germline CDR1 and CDR2: SQVTM and ANQGSEA. This CDR3 has 13 amino acids. The CDR3 region is CSVRQDDYQPQHF. The CDR3 DNA reads as TGCAGCGTTCGACAGGACGATTATCAGCCCCAGCATTTT.

V and J are TRBV29-1 and TRBJ1-2; TRBD1 matches at 9 bases. Germline V CDR1 and CDR2: SQVTM, ANQGSEA. After removal of 4 bases from V and 8 bases from J, the junction contained 14 bases not matched to a gene. The CDR3 sequence is 15 residues long. The chain's CDR3 is CSVGVEGQGVSGYTF. As DNA, the CDR3 is TGCAGCGTTGGTGTTGAGGGACAGGGAGTATCCGGCTACACCTTC. Combining the CDR3 with reference TRBV29-1 and TRBJ1-2 gives the whole variable domain SAVISQKPSRDICQRGTSLTIQCQVDSQVTMMFWYRQQPGQSLTLIATANQGSEATYESGFVIDKFPISRPNLTFSTLTVSNMSPEDSSIYLCSVGVEGQGVSGYTFGSGTRLTVV.

V gene TRBV2 combines with J gene TRBJ2-7; the D gene could be TRBD1 or TRBD2 (5 bases each). Looked up from germline, CDR1 is SNHLY and CDR2 is FYNNEI. Trimming took 2 bases from V and 4 from J, leaving 21 bases between them. There are 17 residues in the CDR3. CDR3 nucleotides: TGTGCCAGCAGTGAACACCGGGACGCCGTATGGAAGTACGAGCAGTACTTC. Translated, it gives CASSEHRDAVWKYEQYF.

This chain joins TRBV21-1 and TRBJ1-3; whether TRBD1, the table's D call, matches the DNA was not checked. TRBV21-1 is a known pseudogene. The CDR3 has 17 amino acids. CDR3 region: CASSKRTRAPLGNTIYF. DNA for the CDR3: TGTGCCAGCAGCAAAAGGACCAGGGCTCCACTCGGAAACACCATATATTTT.

This chain joins TRBV6-5 and TRBJ2-1; D may match TRBD1 or TRBD2 (6 bases each). The CDR3 loop spans 15 amino acids. Germline V gene data show CDR1 as MNHEY and CDR2 as SVGAGI. Between the trimmed V and J ends, which lost 0 bases and 12 bases, there was a span of 18 bases. CDR3 loop: CASSYSSLSGGGQFF. Here the CDR3 DNA reads TGTGCCAGCAGTTACTCGAGCCTTAGCGGAGGGGGGCAGTTCTTC.

Many counts were recorded for this clone. The J gene is TRBJ1-2, the V gene TRBV27; D gene unclear. V was pared by 6 bases and J by 2 bases, with 10 bases between. Germline lookup yields CDR1 MNHEY and CDR2 SMNVEV (reference sequence). The CDR3 totals 13 residues. The CDR3 DNA is TGTGCCAGCAGCCTCGAGGGAAACTATGGCTACACCTTC. Protein sequence: CASSLEGNYGYTF.

The gene calls are TRBV9 and TRBJ1-4, with a possible D match to TRBD1 (5 bases). CDR3 size: 15 residues. V was shortened by 3 bases and J by 2 bases, with 11 bases between the two germline ends. The germline gives CDR1 SGDLS, CDR2 YYNGEE. The CDR3 nucleotides are TGTGCCAGCAGCGAGGGGCAAGGGACTAATGAAAAACTGTTTTTT. This sequence encodes CASSEGQGTNEKLFF.

This clone has ten or more counts. The CDR3: CASSLDWTDGYTF. The CDR3 region has the DNA TGTGCCAGCAGCTTGGATTGGACGGATGGCTACACCTTC. The chain combines TRBV5-6 with TRBJ1-2; D is uncertain. CDR3 length: 13 residues. The V gene lost 0 bases and the J gene lost 6 bases, with 9 bases spanning the gap. Germline V gene data show CDR1 as SGHDT and CDR2 as YYEEEE.

The rearrangement uses TRBV14 and TRBJ1-1; D possibly corresponds to TRBD1 (5 bases). This CDR3 has 13 residues. The V end was cut by 5 bases, the J end by 10 bases, with 17 bases between. Germline V CDR1 and CDR2: SGHDN, FVKESK. In DNA, the CDR3 is TGTGCCAGCAGCTCCCACGGGGGGGGAACAGCTTTCTTT. It translates to CASSSHGGGTAFF. The whole variable domain, remainder taken from reference TRBV14 and TRBJ1-1, is EAGVTQFPSHSVIEKGQTVTLRCDPISGHDNLYWYRRVMGKEIKFLLHFVKESKQDESGMPNNRFLAERTGGTYSTLKVQPAELEDSGVYFCASSSHGGGTAFFGQGTRLTVV.

This clone has more than one count but fewer than ten. The J gene is TRBJ1-4, the V gene TRBV7-8; D is possibly TRBD1 (5 bases). CDR3 length: 15 amino acids. Germline CDR1 reads SGHVS; CDR2 reads FQNEAQ. The V end lost 3 bases, the J end lost 4 bases, and 12 bases lay between the germline ends. CDR3 nucleotide sequence: TGTGCCAGCAGCTTGATGGGGGGAGATAATGAAAAACTGTTTTTT. Amino acids: CASSLMGGDNEKLFF.

The V call is TRBV27, the J call TRBJ1-2, with TRBD1 as a possible D gene (6 bases). The ends were cut back, 4 bases at V and 3 bases at J, with 12 bases in the middle. Germline V lookup: CDR1 MNHEY, CDR2 SMNVEV (reference sequence). The CDR3 extends over 14 amino acids. The CDR3 nucleotides are TGTGCCAGCAGTTCACAGACAGGAGACTATGGCTACACCTTC. Translating it yields CASSSQTGDYGYTF.

J is TRBJ1-2 and V is TRBV4-3; D unresolved. CDR3 length: 14 amino acids. Per germline, CDR1 LGHNA and CDR2 YSLEER. Trimming shortened V by 0 bases and J by 4 bases, and 9 bases separated the two germline ends. The DNA of the CDR3 is TGCGCCAGCAGCCAAGATCCGGCGGGCTATGGCTACACCTTC. This encodes CASSQDPAGYGYTF.